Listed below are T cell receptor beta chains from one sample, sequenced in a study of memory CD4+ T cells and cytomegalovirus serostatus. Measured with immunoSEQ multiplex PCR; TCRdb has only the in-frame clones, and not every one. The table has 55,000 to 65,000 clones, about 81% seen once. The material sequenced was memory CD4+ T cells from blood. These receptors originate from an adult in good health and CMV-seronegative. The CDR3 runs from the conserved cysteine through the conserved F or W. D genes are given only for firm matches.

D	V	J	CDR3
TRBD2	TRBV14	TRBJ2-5	CASSPRGAGGRETQYF
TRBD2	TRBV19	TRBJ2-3	CASSRPGLAGGPTDTQYF
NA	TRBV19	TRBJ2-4	CASSAGGQTKNIQYF
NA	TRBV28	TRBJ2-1	CASSLTGSGPYNEQFF
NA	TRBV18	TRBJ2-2	CASSPQTGAGELFF
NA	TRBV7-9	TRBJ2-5	CASSLPAVETAETQYF
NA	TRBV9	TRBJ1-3	CASSVEAEPVSGNTIYF
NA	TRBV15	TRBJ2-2	CATSRGGDGELFF
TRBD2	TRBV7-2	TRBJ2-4	CASSLDGGSGTKNIQYF
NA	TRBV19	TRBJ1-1	CASTKGGARNTEAFF
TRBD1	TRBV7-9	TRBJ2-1	CASSLRDRGRRFF
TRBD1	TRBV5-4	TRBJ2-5	CASSSGTGSGEETQYF
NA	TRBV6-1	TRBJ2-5	CASTNTRVRGETQYF
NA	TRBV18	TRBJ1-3	CASSPQNSGNTIYF
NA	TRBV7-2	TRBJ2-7	CASSLAGAYEQYF
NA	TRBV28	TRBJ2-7	CASSLLTGEQYF
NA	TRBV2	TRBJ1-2	CASSAQVGQTNYGYTF
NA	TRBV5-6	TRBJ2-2	CASSLVGGTGELFF
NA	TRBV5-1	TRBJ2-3	CASSAQGQDADTQYF
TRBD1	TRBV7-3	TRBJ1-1	CASSSPTDRGNTEAFF